Listed here are 24 T cell receptor beta chains from one sample, sequenced in a study of blood T cells in healthy people across ages. A J-beta primer mix and a sample-barcoded 5' primer were used in a second PCR of roughly 7 to 12 cycles. TCRdb passed the 5' RACE reads through MiXCR, listing each CDR3 protein once. The sample shows about 1.1 million distinct CDR3 sequences, more than 30% of them seen only once. Sequenced input: blood. These receptor sequences come from a young man in good health.

This clonotype was seen more than once but under ten times. The V call is TRBV6-2 or TRBV6-3, the J call TRBJ2-7; D is ambiguous. From germline, CDR1 is MNHEY and CDR2 SVGEGT. The CDR3 runs 13 residues. V lost 5 bases to trimming and J lost 4 bases, with 12 bases between them. CDR3 nucleotide sequence: TGTGCCAGCAGTACGGGTCCCGCTTACGAGCAGTACTTC. Amino acids: CASSTGPAYEQYF.

This clonotype was counted a few times. Relative to the germline gene, one junction end is altered; a read error may explain this. The V call is TRBV6-1, the J call TRBJ1-2; D unresolved. This CDR3 has 13 residues. Germline V lookup: CDR1 MNHNS, CDR2 SASEGT. The CDR3 DNA sequence: TGTGCCAGCAGTGAACCTGATAACTATAGCTACACCTTC. Protein: CASSEPDNYSYTF.

The chain recombines TRBV12-3 or TRBV12-4 with TRBJ1-1; 11 nucleotides agree with TRBD1. J was trimmed by 2 bases and V by 8 bases; bases with no gene match: 10. The CDR3 has 16 amino acids. The CDR3 region has the DNA TGTGCCAGCGCCGGACAGGGGGCGCCGCCAAACACTGAAGCTTTCTTT. Translating it yields CASAGQGAPPNTEAFF.

In this sample, this clonotype turned up once. The V gene is TRBV5-6, the J gene TRBJ1-1; D is uncertain. From germline, CDR1 is SGHDT and CDR2 YYEEEE. The CDR3 runs 14 residues. V shed 5 bases and J shed 4 bases, with 15 bases lying between them. The CDR3 DNA reads TGTGCCAGCAGTCTCCTAGAGGCTGTCACTGAAGCTTTCTTT. Translating gives CASSLLEAVTEAFF.

In this sample, this clonotype turned up a few times. The chain carries TRBV29-1 and TRBJ1-5; D is undetermined. The CDR3 runs 14 residues. Germline V lookup: CDR1 SQVTM, CDR2 ANQGSEA. V was clipped by 5 bases and J by 0 bases, with 11 bases between them. The CDR3 DNA follows: TGCAGCGTTTTTGGACGGGATAGCAATCAGCCCCAGCATTTT. Translated, it gives CSVFGRDSNQPQHF.

J is TRBJ1-6 and V is TRBV7-9, with no clear D. CDR1 SEHNR and CDR2 FQNEAQ come from the germline V gene (reference sequence). V was cut by 0 bases and J by 6 bases, with 6 bases left in between. The length of the CDR3 is 14 residues. The DNA for the CDR3 is TGTGCCAGCAGCTTAGCGGAGGGTAATTCACCCCTCCACTTT. Translating it yields CASSLAEGNSPLHF.

This clonotype was seen only a few times. One junction end disagrees with the germline gene, perhaps due to a read error. The chain recombines TRBV7-9 with TRBJ2-4, with D tentatively TRBD1 (6 bases). In germline, CDR1 is SEHNR, CDR2 FQNEAQ (reference sequence). The length of the CDR3 is 16 residues. The CDR3 DNA sequence: TGTGCCAGCAGCTCTCCCTACAGGGTTGCCAAAAACGTTCAGTACTTC. Protein product: CASSSPYRVAKNVQYF.

There are a few counts of this clonotype. The chain carries TRBV7-2 and TRBJ2-5; no clear D gene. The CDR3 has 13 amino acids. V was shortened by 8 bases and J by 5 bases, with 15 bases between the two germline ends. The V gene's germline CDR1 is SGHTA and CDR2 FQGNSA. CDR3 in DNA: TGTGCCAGCCGACTGGGTATTAGGGAGACCCAGTACTTC. It specifies CASRLGIRETQYF.

This clonotype was found a few times. The V call is TRBV6-5, the J call TRBJ2-7; D may be TRBD1 or TRBD2 (5 bases each). Per germline, CDR1 MNHEY and CDR2 SVGAGI. Trimming took off 6 bases at V and 7 bases at J, with 19 bases between the two ends. The CDR3 loop spans 14 amino acids. In nucleotides, the CDR3 is TGTGCCAGCAGGGAGAGGGGCGCCTACAATGAGCAGTACTTC. This gives the protein CASRERGAYNEQYF.

This clonotype was observed a few times. This chain links TRBV6-2 or TRBV6-3 with TRBJ2-5; D unresolved. This CDR3 contains 13 residues. Germline V gene sequence: CDR1 MNHEY, CDR2 SVGEGT. V lost 2 bases and J 5 bases, leaving 9 bases between the germline ends. The CDR3 DNA reads as TGTGCCAGCAGTTACGAGTTCCCGGAGACCCAGTACTTC. This encodes CASSYEFPETQYF.

This clonotype was observed a few times. The J gene is TRBJ2-7, the V gene TRBV2; TRBD2 matches 12 bases. The assigned J gene may be wrong: the sequence end matches TRBJ2-5 better. Germline values: CDR1 SNHLY, CDR2 FYNNEI. The CDR3 spans 15 residues. The CDR3 DNA follows: TGTGCCAGCAGTGAGCAGACTAGCGGGGGCCTGACCCAGTACTTC. Protein: CASSEQTSGGLTQYF.

The genes are TRBV6-6 and TRBJ1-1; TRBD1 is a possible D gene (5 bases). The CDR3 is 16 residues long. The germline V and J ends were trimmed by 2 bases and 0 bases, with 13 bases remaining between them. CDR1 and CDR2 from the germline V gene are MNHNY and SVGAGI (reference sequence). The CDR3 spells CASSYGQGKMNTEAFF. CDR3 nucleotide sequence: TGTGCCAGCAGTTACGGGCAGGGAAAAATGAACACTGAAGCTTTCTTT.

The V gene is TRBV7-6, the J gene TRBJ1-4; D gene uncertain. Trimming took 5 bases from V and 4 from J, leaving 14 bases between them. Germline V gene sequence: CDR1 SGHVS, CDR2 FNYEAQ. The CDR3 length is 15 residues. CDR3 sequence reads: CASSPTREFNEKLFF. The CDR3 DNA follows: TGTGCCAGCAGCCCCACTAGGGAGTTTAATGAAAAACTGTTTTTT.

This clonotype was counted only a few times. This chain uses TRBV4-2 with TRBJ2-3; 10 bases match TRBD2. Germline V CDR1 and CDR2: LGHNA, YNFKEQ. The CDR3 has 17 residues. After removal of 3 bases from V and 1 base from J, the junction contained 7 bases not matched to a gene. The CDR3 protein is CASSQAIGTSGTDTQYF. DNA for the CDR3: TGTGCCAGCAGCCAGGCAATTGGGACTAGCGGCACAGATACGCAGTATTTT.

Comment on this clonotype: An end of the junction differs from the germline gene, which may be a read error. The J gene is TRBJ1-2, the V gene TRBV12-3 or TRBV12-4; weak D call: TRBD1 (6 bases). The CDR3 is 14 residues long. The CDR3 loop reads CAGSLSGQTWGYTF. CDR3 nucleotides: TGTGCCGGCAGTTTATCAGGACAGACCTGGGGCTACACCTTC.

The chain carries TRBV6-5 and TRBJ2-1; 9 nucleotides align to TRBD1. Trimming took 6 bases from V and 5 from J; bases not matched to a gene: 8. The germline V gene has CDR1 MNHEY and CDR2 SVGAGI. This CDR3 is built from 15 residues. The DNA of the CDR3 is TGTGCCAGCAGCCCCAGAGGACAGGGGAACAATGAGCAGTTCTTC. Amino acid sequence: CASSPRGQGNNEQFF.

The V gene is TRBV20-1, the J gene TRBJ2-3; D not resolved. The CDR3 extends over 16 amino acids. Trimming left V 2 bases short and J 2 bases short, with 17 bases between. Germline CDR1 is DFQATT and CDR2 is SNEGSKA (reference sequence). CDR3 protein: CSARPFLAENTDTQYF. DNA of the CDR3: TGCAGTGCTAGACCCTTTTTGGCGGAGAACACAGATACGCAGTATTTT.

This clonotype was seen a few times. The chain couples TRBV20-1 to TRBJ2-2, with D possibly TRBD1 on 6 matching bases. The germline V and J ends were trimmed by 2 bases and 4 bases, with 17 bases remaining between them. Germline values: CDR1 DFQATT, CDR2 SNEGSKA (reference sequence). This CDR3 has 16 amino acids. The CDR3 sequence is CSARFQGSWRTGELFF. The CDR3 DNA sequence: TGCAGTGCTAGATTTCAGGGGTCATGGCGCACCGGGGAGCTGTTTTTT.

The chain recombines TRBV21-1 with TRBJ2-7; whether TRBD1, the table's D call, matches the DNA was not checked. TRBV21-1 is tagged as a pseudogene. The CDR3 has 18 residues. CDR3: CASKPKQGKATSSYEQYF. CDR3 bases: TGTGCCAGCAAACCGAAACAGGGGAAAGCAACTAGCTCCTACGAGCAGTACTTC.

This clonotype was picked up many times. The J gene is TRBJ2-1, the V gene TRBV10-3; no reliable D call. Germline assignment: CDR1 ENHRY and CDR2 SYGVKD. The CDR3 totals 12 residues. Trimming removed 2 bases at V and 9 bases at J, with 8 bases between. The DNA of the CDR3 is TGTGCCATCAGTGAGGCAGACATTGAGCAGTTCTTC. The encoded protein is CAISEADIEQFF.

The J gene is TRBJ2-3, the V gene TRBV10-3; TRBD1 agrees at 10 bases. In germline, CDR1 is ENHRY, CDR2 SYGVKD. With V trimmed by 10 bases and J by 4 bases, 8 bases remained unmatched. The CDR3 is 14 amino acids. The CDR3 coding sequence is TGTGCCACGGGACAGGGGCTCTCCCCAGATACGCAGTATTTT. Encoded protein: CATGQGLSPDTQYF.

This clonotype turned up a few times. This chain links TRBV20-1 with TRBJ1-2; a weak D match, TRBD1 (6 bases). This CDR3 has 14 amino acids. Germline V gives CDR1 DFQATT, CDR2 SNEGSKA (reference sequence). The V gene lost 3 bases and the J gene lost 4 bases, with 15 bases spanning the gap. CDR3 DNA: TGCAGTGCTAGTCAGGGGCCAGGTGTCTATGGCTACACCTTC. Translating it yields CSASQGPGVYGYTF.

The gene calls are TRBV20-1 and TRBJ2-7; 7 bases are shared with TRBD2. Germline lookup yields CDR1 DFQATT and CDR2 SNEGSKA (reference sequence). Trimming took 0 bases from V and 2 from J; bases not matched to a gene: 7. The CDR3 spans 15 residues. The CDR3 here is CSARDWASGAYEQYF. DNA for the CDR3: TGCAGTGCTAGAGATTGGGCTAGCGGAGCCTACGAGCAGTACTTC.

This chain connects TRBV20-1 to TRBJ1-2; tentative D call: TRBD1 (5 bases). The germline gives CDR1 DFQATT, CDR2 SNEGSKA (reference sequence). V lost 2 bases, J lost 4 bases, and 14 bases lay in between. The length of the CDR3 is 14 residues. The CDR3 here is CSARIGEVLYGYTF. DNA for the CDR3: TGCAGTGCTAGAATAGGGGAGGTTCTCTATGGCTACACCTTC.